This T cell receptor beta chain is drawn from a study of blood T cell repertoires in COVID-19. The wider study: T cells, B-cell-depleted T cells, or PBMCs provided the cDNA or gDNA that served as material.

Germline-derived CDR1 and CDR2 are LNHDA and SQIVND (reference sequence). This CDR3 is 15 amino acids long. After removal of 3 bases from V and 1 base from J, the junction contained 1 base not matched to a gene. This clone was detected only once. Everyone who took part was roughly 18 to 95 years old, and they came from 24 US areas. Recovery among Cohort 3 donors was established by two negative PCRs, clearance, or symptom resolution. Per the study methods: Using reference gene primer amplification, nucleated cell counts were estimated. Generated by immunoSEQ multiplex PCR, the TCRdb table keeps only in-frame clones and is missing some. From that table come the V and J calls and clone size; the DNA was used to work out D and trimming. Of 350,000 or so clones detected, around 90% appear once; the ten largest clones hold around 20%.

The V gene is TRBV19, the J gene TRBJ2-3; 10 positions match TRBD2. This TCR was recovered from a woman aged 25-40 years who had recovered from COVID-19. Sequenced material: PBMCs or T cells enriched from blood (not recorded which). This chain's CDR3 is CASSILAGGTDTQYF. CDR3 DNA: TGTGCCAGTAGTATCCTAGCGGGGGGCACAGATACGCAGTATTTT.